This is a list of T cell receptor beta chains from one sample in a study of blood T cell repertoires in COVID-19. Profiled with immunoSEQ multiplex PCR; TCRdb holds only in-frame clones, not every one. The table shows 200,000 to 300,000 clones, with 75% to 90% occurring only once. Source material: peripheral blood. The receptors shown here come from a man aged 25 to 40 with active or convalescent COVID-19. CDR3s include the opening cysteine and the closing phenylalanine or tryptophan. Each record gives: clone size, J gene, D gene, V gene, CDR3 protein, CDR3 DNA. D genes are given only for firm matches. For some rows the clone size is stated as once, few or many, or as a class when expanded; others skip it.

-	TRBJ1-1	-	TRBV10-2	CASSDIGLVGDTEAFF	TGCGCCAGCAGTGACATCGGACTCGTCGGGGACACTGAAGCTTTCTTT
-	TRBJ1-2	-	TRBV4-2	CASSQVREETGDGYTF	TGTGCCAGCAGCCAAGTGAGAGAGGAAACAGGAGATGGCTACACCTTC
-	TRBJ1-6	TRBD1	TRBV2	CASKGQGLPPLHF	TGTGCCAGCAAAGGACAGGGTTTGCCACCCCTCCACTTT
few	TRBJ2-7	-	TRBV21-1	CASSKAGQGNYEQYF	TGTGCCAGCAGCAAAGCAGGACAGGGCAATTACGAGCAGTACTTC
-	TRBJ1-1	-	TRBV18	CASSPPTSSGEAFF	TGTGCCAGCTCACCACCAACTTCAAGCGGTGAAGCTTTCTTT
-	TRBJ1-2	-	TRBV2	CASSAEDLNYGYTF	TGTGCCAGCAGTGCCGAGGACTTAAACTATGGCTACACCTTC
-	TRBJ2-7	-	TRBV3-1/TRBV3-2	CASSQGAGANFF	TGTGCCAGCAGCCAAGGGGCGGGGGCAAATTTCTTC
-	TRBJ2-5	-	TRBV9	CASSVFGTEETQYF	TGTGCCAGCAGCGTATTTGGGACTGAAGAGACCCAGTACTTC
few	TRBJ1-6	TRBD1	TRBV19	CASSPLTGSSYNSPLHF	TGTGCCAGTAGTCCGTTGACAGGGAGTTCCTATAATTCACCCCTCCACTTT
-	TRBJ1-1	TRBD1	TRBV19	CASSKRQGANTEAFF	TGTGCCAGTAGTAAAAGACAGGGGGCGAACACTGAAGCTTTCTTT